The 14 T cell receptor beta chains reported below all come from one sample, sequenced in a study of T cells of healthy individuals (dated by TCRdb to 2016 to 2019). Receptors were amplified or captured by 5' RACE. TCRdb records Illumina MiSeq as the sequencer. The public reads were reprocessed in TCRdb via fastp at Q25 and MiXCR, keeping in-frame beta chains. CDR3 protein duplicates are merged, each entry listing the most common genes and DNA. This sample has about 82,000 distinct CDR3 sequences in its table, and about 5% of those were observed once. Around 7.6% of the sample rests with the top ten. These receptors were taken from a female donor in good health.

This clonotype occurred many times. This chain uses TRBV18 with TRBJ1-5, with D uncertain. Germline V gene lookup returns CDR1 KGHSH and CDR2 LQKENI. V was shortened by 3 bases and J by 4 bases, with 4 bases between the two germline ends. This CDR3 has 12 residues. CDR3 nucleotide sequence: TGTGCCAGCTCACCGGGAAATCAGCCCCAGCATTTT. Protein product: CASSPGNQPQHF.

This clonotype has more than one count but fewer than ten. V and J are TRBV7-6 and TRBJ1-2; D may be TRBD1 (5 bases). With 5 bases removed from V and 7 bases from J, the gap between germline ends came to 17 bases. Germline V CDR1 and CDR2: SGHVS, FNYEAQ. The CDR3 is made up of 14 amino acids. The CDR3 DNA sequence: TGTGCCAGCAGCCCCCCTGCAGGGCCGTTTGGCTACACCTTC. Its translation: CASSPPAGPFGYTF.

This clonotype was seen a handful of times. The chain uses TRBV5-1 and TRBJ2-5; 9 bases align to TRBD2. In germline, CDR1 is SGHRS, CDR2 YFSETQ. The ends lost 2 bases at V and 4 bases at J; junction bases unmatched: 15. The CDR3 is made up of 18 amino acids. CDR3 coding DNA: TGCGCCAGCAGCTTCGAGAAGTCGGCGGGAGGGCCGGGAGAGACCCAGTACTTC. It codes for CASSFEKSAGGPGETQYF.

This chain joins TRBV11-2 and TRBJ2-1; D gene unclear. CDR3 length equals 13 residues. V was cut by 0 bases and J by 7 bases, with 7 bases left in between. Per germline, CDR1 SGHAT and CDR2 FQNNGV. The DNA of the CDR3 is TGTGCCAGCAGCTTAGACAGGAAAAATGAGCAGTTCTTC. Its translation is CASSLDRKNEQFF. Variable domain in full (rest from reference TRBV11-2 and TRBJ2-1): EAGVAQSPRYKIIEKRQSVAFWCNPISGHATLYWYQQILGQGPKLLIQFQNNGVVDDSQLPKDRFSAERLKGVDSTLKIQPAKLEDSAVYLCASSLDRKNEQFFGPGTRLTVL.

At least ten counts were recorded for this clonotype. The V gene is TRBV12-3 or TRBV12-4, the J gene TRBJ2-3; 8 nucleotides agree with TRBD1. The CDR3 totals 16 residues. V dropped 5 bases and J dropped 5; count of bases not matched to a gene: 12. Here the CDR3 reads CASSPYPDRGGDTQYF. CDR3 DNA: TGTGCCAGCAGTCCATACCCTGACAGGGGCGGAGATACGCAGTATTTT.

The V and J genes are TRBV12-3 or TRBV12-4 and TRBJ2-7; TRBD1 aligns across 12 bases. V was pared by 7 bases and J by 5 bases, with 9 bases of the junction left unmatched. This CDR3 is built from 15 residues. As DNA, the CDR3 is TGTGCCAGCACCGATACCGGGACAGGGGGCAACGAGCAGTACTTC. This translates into CASTDTGTGGNEQYF.

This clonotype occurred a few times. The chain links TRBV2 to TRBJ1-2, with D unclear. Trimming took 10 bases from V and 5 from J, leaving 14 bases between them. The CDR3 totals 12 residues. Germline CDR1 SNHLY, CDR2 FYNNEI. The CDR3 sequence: CATGTGSYGYTF. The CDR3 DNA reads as TGTGCCACAGGCACGGGGTCGTATGGCTACACCTTC.

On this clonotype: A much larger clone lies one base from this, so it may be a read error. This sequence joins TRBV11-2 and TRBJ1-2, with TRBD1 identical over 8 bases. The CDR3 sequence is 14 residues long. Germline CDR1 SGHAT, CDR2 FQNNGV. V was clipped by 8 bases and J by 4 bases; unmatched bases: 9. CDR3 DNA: TGTGCCAGCGGCTCGATGGGACAGGTCTATGGCTACACCTTC. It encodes CASGSMGQVYGYTF. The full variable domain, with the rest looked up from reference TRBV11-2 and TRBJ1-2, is EAGVAQSPRYKIIEKRQSVAFWCNPISGHATLYWYQQILGQGPKLLIQFQNNGVVDDSQLPKDRFSAERLKGVDSTLKIQPAKLEDSAVYLCASGSMGQVYGYTFGSGTRLTVV.

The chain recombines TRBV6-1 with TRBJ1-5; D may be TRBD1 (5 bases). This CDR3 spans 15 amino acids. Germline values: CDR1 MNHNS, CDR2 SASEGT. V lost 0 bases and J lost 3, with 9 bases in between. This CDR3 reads CASSEATGPNQPQHF. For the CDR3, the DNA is TGTGCCAGCAGTGAAGCAACAGGTCCCAATCAGCCCCAGCATTTT.

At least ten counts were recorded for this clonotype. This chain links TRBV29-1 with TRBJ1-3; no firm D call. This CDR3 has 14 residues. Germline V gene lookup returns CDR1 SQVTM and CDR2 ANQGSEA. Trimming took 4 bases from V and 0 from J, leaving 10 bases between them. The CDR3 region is CSVVPIDSGNTIYF. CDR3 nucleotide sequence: TGCAGCGTTGTCCCAATCGACTCTGGAAACACCATATATTTT.

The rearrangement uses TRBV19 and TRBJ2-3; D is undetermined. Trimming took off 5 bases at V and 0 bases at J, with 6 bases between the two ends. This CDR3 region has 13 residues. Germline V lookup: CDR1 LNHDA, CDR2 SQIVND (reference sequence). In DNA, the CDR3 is TGTGCCAGTAGTGCCCCTAGCACAGATACGCAGTATTTT. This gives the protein CASSAPSTDTQYF.

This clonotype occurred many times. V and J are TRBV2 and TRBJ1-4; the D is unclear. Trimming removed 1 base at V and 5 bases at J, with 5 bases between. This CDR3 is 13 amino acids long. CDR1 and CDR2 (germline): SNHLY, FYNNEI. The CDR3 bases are TGTGCCAGCAGTGAAGGTCTCAATGAAAAACTGTTTTTT. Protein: CASSEGLNEKLFF.

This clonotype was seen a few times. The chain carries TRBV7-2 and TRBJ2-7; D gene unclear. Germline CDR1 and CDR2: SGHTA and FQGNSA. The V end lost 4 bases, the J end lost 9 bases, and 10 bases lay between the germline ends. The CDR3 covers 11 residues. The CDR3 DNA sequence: TGTGCCAGCAGCTCCACCCAGCGGCAGTACTTC. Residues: CASSSTQRQYF.

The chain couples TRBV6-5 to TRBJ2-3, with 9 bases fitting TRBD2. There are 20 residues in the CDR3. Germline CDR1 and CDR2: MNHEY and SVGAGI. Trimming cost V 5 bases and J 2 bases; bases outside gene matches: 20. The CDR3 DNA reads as TGTGCCAGCAGTACCCTCTCACGGGGTAGCGGGAGACCCTACACAGATACGCAGTATTTT. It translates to CASSTLSRGSGRPYTDTQYF.